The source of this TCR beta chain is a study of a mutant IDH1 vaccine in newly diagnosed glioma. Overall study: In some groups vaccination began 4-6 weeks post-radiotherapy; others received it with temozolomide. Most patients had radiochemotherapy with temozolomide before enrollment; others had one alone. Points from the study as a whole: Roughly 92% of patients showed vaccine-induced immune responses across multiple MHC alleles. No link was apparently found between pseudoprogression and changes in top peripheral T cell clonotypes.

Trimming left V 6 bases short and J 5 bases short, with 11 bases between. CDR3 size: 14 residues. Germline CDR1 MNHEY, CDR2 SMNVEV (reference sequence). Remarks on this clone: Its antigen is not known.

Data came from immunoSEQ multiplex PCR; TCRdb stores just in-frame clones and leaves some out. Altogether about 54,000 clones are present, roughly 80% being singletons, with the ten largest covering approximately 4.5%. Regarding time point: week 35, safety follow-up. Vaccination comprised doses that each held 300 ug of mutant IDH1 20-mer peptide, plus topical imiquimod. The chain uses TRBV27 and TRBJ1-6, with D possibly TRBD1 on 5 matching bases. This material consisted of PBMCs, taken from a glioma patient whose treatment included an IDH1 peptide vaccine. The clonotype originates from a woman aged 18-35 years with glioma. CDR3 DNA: TGTGCCAGCAGGGGGGGAGGGGATAATTCACCCCTCCACTTT. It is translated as CASRGGGDNSPLHF.